These 27 T cell receptor beta chains originate from one sample sequenced in a study of blood T cell repertoires in COVID-19. Data came from immunoSEQ multiplex PCR; TCRdb stores just in-frame clones and leaves some out. Of 50,000 to 80,000 clones in the sample, 90% were seen once. The sequenced sample was peripheral blood. Receptors originate from a woman of 80 years or more with active COVID-19.

The rearrangement links TRBV12-5 to TRBJ1-1, with TRBD1 as a possible D gene (5 bases). Germline-derived CDR1 and CDR2 are LGHNT and FRNRAP. The CDR3 totals 16 residues. The germline V and J ends were trimmed by 5 bases and 2 bases, with 18 bases remaining between them. This CDR3 reads CASGPPRAGYNTEAFF. The CDR3 DNA sequence: TGTGCTAGTGGTCCCCCCAGGGCCGGCTACAACACTGAAGCTTTCTTT. The full variable domain, rest sourced from reference TRBV12-5 and TRBJ1-1, is DARVTQTPRHKVTEMGQEVTMRCQPILGHNTVFWYRQTMMQGLELLAYFRNRAPLDDSGMPKDRFSAEMPDATLATLKIQPSEPRDSAVYFCASGPPRAGYNTEAFFGQGTRLTVV.

The rearrangement links TRBV5-4 to TRBJ1-1, with D possibly TRBD1 on 5 matching bases. The CDR3 totals 14 residues. The ends were cut back, 0 bases at V and 0 bases at J, with 6 bases in the middle. Looked up from germline, CDR1 is SGHNT and CDR2 is YYREEE (reference sequence). CDR3 nucleotides: TGTGCCAGCAGCTTGGTAGGGGTGAACACTGAAGCTTTCTTT. Translated, it gives CASSLVGVNTEAFF. The whole variable domain, filled in from reference TRBV5-4 and TRBJ1-1, reads ETGVTQSPTHLIKTRGQQVTLRCSSQSGHNTVSWYQQALGQGPQFIFQYYREEENGRGNFPPRFSGLQFPNYSSELNVNALELDDSALYLCASSLVGVNTEAFFGQGTRLTVV.

The chain has TRBV5-1 and TRBJ2-7, with 8 bases that match TRBD2. V lost 5 bases and J lost 1; bases outside the gene matches: 8. CDR3 length: 15 amino acids. CDR1 and CDR2 (germline): SGHRS, YFSETQ. The CDR3 coding sequence is TGCGCCAGCAGTACCGGGACTAGTAGGTCCTACGAGCAGTACTTC. This encodes CASSTGTSRSYEQYF. The variable domain in full, with the rest retrieved from reference TRBV5-1 and TRBJ2-7, is KAGVTQTPRYLIKTRGQQVTLSCSPISGHRSVSWYQQTPGQGLQFLFEYFSETQRNKGNFPGRFSGRQFSNSRSEMNVSTLELGDSALYLCASSTGTSRSYEQYFGPGTRLTVT.

This chain joins TRBV21-1 and TRBJ2-2; TRBD2 is taken as the D call from the table, unchecked against the DNA. TRBV21-1 counts as a pseudogene. The CDR3 runs 13 residues. The CDR3 coding sequence is TGTGCCAGTGGCTCGAGTCGGGGCGGGGAGCTGTTTTTT. It specifies CASGSSRGGELFF.

This rearrangement joins TRBV7-2 to TRBJ1-2; D ambiguous. CDR3 length: 15 amino acids. Germline V gene lookup returns CDR1 SGHTA and CDR2 FQGNSA. Trimming took 2 bases from V and 3 from J, leaving 13 bases between them. CDR3 in amino acids: CASSLIFATDYGYTF. CDR3 in DNA: TGTGCCAGCAGCTTAATCTTCGCCACAGACTATGGCTACACCTTC.

In this sample, this clone turned up a few times. The sample carries other DNA sequences with the same CDR3. J is TRBJ2-1 and V is TRBV27; TRBD1 might be the D (5 bases). CDR1 MNHEY and CDR2 SMNVEV come from the germline V gene (reference sequence). V lost 6 bases and J 5 bases, leaving 11 bases between the germline ends. CDR3 length: 13 amino acids. The CDR3 DNA sequence: TGTGCCAGCAGCCTAGGACAAAACAATGAGCAGTTCTTC. Encoded protein: CASSLGQNNEQFF.

The chain carries TRBV27 and TRBJ2-3, with 9 bases matching TRBD2. Germline V gives CDR1 MNHEY, CDR2 SMNVEV (reference sequence). The CDR3 totals 16 residues. With V trimmed by 5 bases and J by 1 base, 7 bases remained unmatched. The CDR3 spells CASSLKLAGGTDTQYF. CDR3 bases: TGTGCCAGCAGTCTGAAACTAGCGGGCGGCACAGATACGCAGTATTTT.

V is TRBV2 and J is TRBJ2-1; 7 bases fit TRBD2. V trimming: 6 bases; J trimming: 6 bases; junction bases outside the gene matches: 8. Germline V gene sequence: CDR1 SNHLY, CDR2 FYNNEI. The CDR3 runs 14 residues. The CDR3, as DNA: TGTGCCAGCAGGGGGGGGATCTCTGGCAATGAGCAGTTCTTC. Its protein is CASRGGISGNEQFF. Combining the CDR3 with reference TRBV2 and TRBJ2-1 gives the whole variable domain EPEVTQTPSHQVTQMGQEVILRCVPISNHLYFYWYRQILGQKVEFLVSFYNNEISEKSEIFDDQFSVERPDGSNFTLKIRSTKLEDSAMYFCASRGGISGNEQFFGPGTRLTVL.

This clone was detected only once. The DNA of the CDR3 is TGTGCCTGGAGTGTCGGAAGCGGGAGTTACAATGAGCAGTTCTTC. This translates into CAWSVGSGSYNEQFF. V usage is TRBV30 and J usage is TRBJ2-1; the match to TRBD2 covers 8 bases. This CDR3 region has 15 residues. Looked up from germline, CDR1 is GTSNPN and CDR2 is SVGIG (reference sequence). The junction had 5 bases not matched to a gene; V was cut back by 0 bases and J by 4 bases. Complete variable domain (other parts from reference TRBV30 and TRBJ2-1): SQTIHQWPATLVQPVGSPLSLECTVEGTSNPNLYWYRQAAGRGLQLLFYSVGIGQISSEVPQNLSASRPQDRQFILSSKKLLLSDSGFYLCAWSVGSGSYNEQFFGPGTRLTVL.

The rearrangement links TRBV24-1 to TRBJ1-4; D gene uncertain. From germline, CDR1 is KGHDR and CDR2 SFDVKD. Trimming left V 4 bases short and J 6 bases short, with 5 bases between. This CDR3 has 12 residues. CDR3 protein: CATSESDEKLFF. CDR3 nucleotide sequence: TGTGCCACCAGTGAGTCCGATGAAAAACTGTTTTTT.

This chain joins TRBV3-1 (or the pseudogene TRBV3-2) and TRBJ1-3, with a tentative D call TRBD1 (6 bases). CDR1 and CDR2 from the germline V gene are LGHDT and YNNKEL (reference sequence). This CDR3 is 15 amino acids long. V was cut by 1 base and J by 4 bases, with 11 bases left in between. The CDR3 DNA follows: TGTGCCAGCAGCCAAGGCTGGACAGCCGGAAACACCATATATTTT. Translated: CASSQGWTAGNTIYF.

This CDR3 reads CASSEGRVNQETQYF. Written as DNA, the CDR3 is TGTGCCAGCAGTGAAGGCCGGGTAAACCAAGAGACCCAGTACTTC. The chain recombines TRBV2 with TRBJ2-5; D gene uncertain. There are 15 residues in the CDR3. Germline-derived CDR1 and CDR2 are SNHLY and FYNNEI. V dropped 1 base and J dropped 0 bases, with 9 bases sitting between them.

The genes are TRBV5-1 and TRBJ1-1; possibly TRBD1 for D (5 bases). The germline V gene has CDR1 SGHRS and CDR2 YFSETQ. The CDR3 covers 16 residues. V lost 4 bases and J 3 bases, leaving 19 bases between the germline ends. This CDR3 reads CASSLAPGREHTEAFF. DNA of the CDR3: TGCGCCAGCAGCCTGGCGCCAGGGCGGGAGCACACTGAAGCTTTCTTT.

This sequence joins TRBV11-2 and TRBJ1-5; TRBD1 is a possible D gene (5 bases). Germline lookup yields CDR1 SGHAT and CDR2 FQNNGV. There are 15 residues in the CDR3. V lost 0 bases and J 4 bases, leaving 10 bases between the germline ends. The CDR3 reads CASSLDGAGNQPQHF. CDR3 DNA sequence: TGTGCCAGCAGCTTAGATGGAGCAGGGAATCAGCCCCAGCATTTT.

The chain has TRBV27 and TRBJ2-7, with TRBD1 matching 8 bases. In germline, CDR1 is MNHEY, CDR2 SMNVEV (reference sequence). The length of the CDR3 is 15 residues. V shed 5 bases, J shed 6 bases, and the junction held 12 bases outside the gene matches. The CDR3 DNA reads TGTGCCAGCAGTCCAGACAGGGGATTACTCCGCGAGCAGTACTTC. Translating it yields CASSPDRGLLREQYF.

The chain recombines TRBV12-3 or TRBV12-4 with TRBJ2-2, with D possibly being TRBD2 (6 bases). CDR3 size: 13 residues. Trimming left V 3 bases short and J 7 bases short, with 9 bases between. CDR3 in DNA: TGTGCCAGCAGTTTTCACGGGAGCGGGGAGCTGTTTTTT. Its protein is CASSFHGSGELFF.

V usage is TRBV18 and J usage is TRBJ2-3; D uncertain. Per germline, CDR1 KGHSH and CDR2 LQKENI. This CDR3 is 14 amino acids long. V was shortened by 3 bases and J by 6 bases, with 13 bases between the two germline ends. The chain's CDR3 is CASSPESGGDTQYF. Written as DNA, the CDR3 is TGTGCCAGCTCACCCGAATCCGGCGGCGATACGCAGTATTTT.

This rearrangement joins TRBV7-2 to TRBJ2-7, with 9 nucleotides matching TRBD2. Germline loops: CDR1 SGHTA, CDR2 FQGNSA. The length of the CDR3 is 16 residues. The V segment lost 5 bases and the J segment 4 bases; nucleotides outside the gene matches: 12. CDR3 bases: TGTGCCAGCAGCCCCGGCCCCGCGGGAGGGCCGTACGAGCAGTACTTC. This codes for CASSPGPAGGPYEQYF. Full variable domain (outside the CDR3, taken from reference TRBV7-2 and TRBJ2-7): GAGVSQSPSNKVTEKGKDVELRCDPISGHTALYWYRQSLGQGLEFLIYFQGNSAPDKSGLPSDRFSAERTGGSVSTLTIQRTQQEDSAVYLCASSPGPAGGPYEQYFGPGTRLTVT.

V usage is TRBV7-8 and J usage is TRBJ2-1; 15 positions match TRBD2. V lost 5 bases to trimming and J lost 1 base; unmatched junction nucleotides: 6. Per germline, CDR1 SGHVS and CDR2 FQNEAQ. This CDR3 is built from 18 residues. CDR3: CASSHRTSGRASYNEQFF. The CDR3 nucleotides are TGTGCCAGCAGCCATCGGACTAGCGGGAGGGCATCCTACAATGAGCAGTTCTTC.

CDR3 DNA: TGTGCCAGCAGCTTGGGAGCCGCTGGGGCCAACGTCCTGACTTTC. Amino acids: CASSLGAAGANVLTF. The chain uses TRBV5-4 and TRBJ2-6; D gene ambiguous. CDR3 size: 15 residues. V shed 0 bases and J shed 2 bases, with 6 bases lying between them. CDR1 and CDR2 (germline): SGHNT, YYREEE (reference sequence).

The chain links TRBV5-1 to TRBJ2-6, with D possibly being TRBD1 (6 bases). The V gene's germline CDR1 is SGHRS and CDR2 YFSETQ. The CDR3 covers 16 residues. Trimming pared 4 bases from V and 0 bases from J, leaving 11 bases between. The CDR3 sequence is CASSTGQPSGANVLTF. As DNA, the CDR3 is TGCGCCAGCAGCACAGGACAGCCCTCTGGGGCCAACGTCCTGACTTTC. Filled out from reference TRBV5-1 and TRBJ2-6, the complete variable domain reads KAGVTQTPRYLIKTRGQQVTLSCSPISGHRSVSWYQQTPGQGLQFLFEYFSETQRNKGNFPGRFSGRQFSNSRSEMNVSTLELGDSALYLCASSTGQPSGANVLTFGAGSRLTVL.

This rearrangement joins TRBV7-2 to TRBJ2-5, with a tentative D call TRBD2 (6 bases). Germline V gene data show CDR1 as SGHTA and CDR2 as FQGNSA. V lost 3 bases and J 2 bases, leaving 10 bases between the germline ends. This CDR3 has 14 residues. CDR3 amino acids: CASSFGTPQETQYF. The CDR3 region has the DNA TGTGCCAGCAGCTTCGGGACTCCGCAAGAGACCCAGTACTTC.

V usage is TRBV7-2 and J usage is TRBJ2-2; tentative D call: TRBD1 (5 bases). Trimming removed 4 bases from V and 8 bases from J, with 11 bases in between. The length of the CDR3 is 13 residues. Germline V CDR1 and CDR2: SGHTA, FQGNSA. DNA for the CDR3: TGTGCCAGCAGCTCAGGGCCACAGGGGGAGCTGTTTTTT. Amino acids: CASSSGPQGELFF.

The chain has TRBV20-1 and TRBJ1-5, with D possibly being TRBD1 (5 bases). In germline, CDR1 is DFQATT, CDR2 SNEGSKA (reference sequence). The V end was cut by 3 bases, the J end by 1 base, with 13 bases between. This CDR3 comprises 15 residues. CDR3 nucleotides: TGCAGTGCTAGTTACGGGGGGATAAGCAATCAGCCCCAGCATTTT. It specifies CSASYGGISNQPQHF.

The rearrangement links TRBV5-5 to TRBJ2-4; maybe TRBD1 (7 bases). The length of the CDR3 is 18 residues. Germline CDR1 SGHKS, CDR2 YYEKEE (reference sequence). V was trimmed by 4 bases and J by 0 bases, leaving 20 bases between them. The CDR3: CASSGRGQGGLAKNIQYF. Written as DNA, the CDR3 is TGTGCCAGCAGCGGGAGAGGGCAGGGGGGCCTAGCCAAAAACATTCAGTACTTC. The complete variable domain, with remaining parts taken from reference TRBV5-5 and TRBJ2-4, reads DAGVTQSPTHLIKTRGQQVTLRCSPISGHKSVSWYQQVLGQGPQFIFQYYEKEERGRGNFPDRFSARQFPNYSSELNVNALLLGDSALYLCASSGRGQGGLAKNIQYFGAGTRLSVL.

The V call is TRBV11-2, the J call TRBJ1-4, with a possible D match to TRBD1 (6 bases). Trimming left V 4 bases short and J 8 bases short, with 20 bases between. The CDR3 runs to 16 residues. Germline-derived CDR1 and CDR2 are SGHAT and FQNNGV. The CDR3 reads CASSSNNRDLREKLFF. The CDR3 DNA reads as TGTGCCAGCAGCTCGAACAACAGGGATTTGAGGGAAAAACTGTTTTTT.

The gene calls are TRBV4-2 and TRBJ2-1; maybe TRBD2 (6 bases). Trimming shortened V by 4 bases and J by 8 bases, and 21 bases separated the two germline ends. CDR3 length: 16 residues. CDR1 is LGHNA, CDR2 YNFKEQ, per germline. The CDR3 sequence is CASSREGGSGRYEQFF. The CDR3 coding sequence is TGTGCCAGCAGCCGAGAAGGTGGTAGCGGCAGGTATGAGCAGTTCTTC.